This is a list of T cell receptor beta chains from one sample in a study of radiation and T cells in renal cell carcinoma. Assay: immunoSEQ multiplex PCR; the TCRdb copy retains only in-frame clones and omits some. The profile covers 150,000 to 200,000 clones, with roughly 90% appearing a single time and around 11% taken by the ten largest. The specimen comprised blood, sampled from a patient whose treatment included radiotherapy and nephrectomy. The receptors derive from a woman in her 50s with renal cell carcinoma. The CDR3 runs from the conserved cysteine through the conserved F or W. The order of the fields is V gene, D gene, J gene, clone size, CDR3 length, CDR3 protein, CDR3 DNA. The D gene is left open where the match is weak. Not all rows give a size; the values are once, few, many and, for expanded clones, a class.

v_call: TRBV29-1
d_call: TRBD1
j_call: TRBJ2-3
clone_size: NA
cdr3_length: 15
cdr3_aa: CSVEDPDRGTDTQYF
cdr3_nt: TGCAGCGTTGAAGATCCGGACAGGGGCACAGATACGCAGTATTTT

v_call: TRBV5-6
d_call: TRBD1
j_call: TRBJ1-4
clone_size: NA
cdr3_length: 16
cdr3_aa: CASSLYGTGEVEKLFF
cdr3_nt: TGTGCCAGCAGCTTGTATGGGACAGGGGAAGTTGAAAAACTGTTTTTT

v_call: TRBV7-3
d_call: TRBD1
j_call: TRBJ2-2
clone_size: NA
cdr3_length: 15
cdr3_aa: CASSLMGQGTGELFF
cdr3_nt: TGTGCCAGCAGCTTAATGGGACAGGGAACCGGGGAGCTGTTTTTT

v_call: TRBV13
d_call: NA
j_call: TRBJ2-7
clone_size: once
cdr3_length: 12
cdr3_aa: CASSVRGGEQYF
cdr3_nt: TGTGCCAGCAGCGTCAGGGGGGGAGAGCAGTACTTC

v_call: TRBV6-1
d_call: TRBD1
j_call: TRBJ1-2
clone_size: NA
cdr3_length: 16
cdr3_aa: CASSEGGQGENYGYTF
cdr3_nt: TGTGCCAGCAGTGAAGGGGGACAGGGGGAAAACTATGGCTACACCTTC

v_call: TRBV5-1
d_call: NA
j_call: TRBJ2-3
clone_size: NA
cdr3_length: 15
cdr3_aa: CASSSLVSSTDTQYF
cdr3_nt: TGCGCCAGCAGCTCCCTAGTCTCCTCCACAGATACGCAGTATTTT

v_call: TRBV4-2
d_call: NA
j_call: TRBJ1-1
clone_size: NA
cdr3_length: 15
cdr3_aa: CASSQGDNMNTEAFF
cdr3_nt: TGTGCCAGCAGCCAAGGGGACAACATGAACACTGAAGCTTTCTTT

v_call: TRBV19
d_call: NA
j_call: TRBJ1-2
clone_size: once
cdr3_length: 13
cdr3_aa: CASSIGRVNGYTF
cdr3_nt: TGTGCCAGTAGTATAGGGAGGGTAAACGGCTACACCTTC

v_call: TRBV6-5
d_call: NA
j_call: TRBJ1-3
clone_size: NA
cdr3_length: 15
cdr3_aa: CASSRLTDSGNTIYF
cdr3_nt: TGTGCCAGCAGCCGGCTGACAGACTCTGGAAACACCATATATTTT

v_call: TRBV18
d_call: TRBD1
j_call: TRBJ2-3
clone_size: NA
cdr3_length: 14
cdr3_aa: CASSFDRGTDTQYF
cdr3_nt: TGTGCCAGCTCGTTCGACAGGGGAACAGATACGCAGTATTTT

v_call: TRBV19
d_call: NA
j_call: TRBJ1-1
clone_size: once
cdr3_length: 15
cdr3_aa: CASSIGSRSGTEAFF
cdr3_nt: TGTGCCAGTAGTATTGGGTCCCGAAGTGGGACTGAAGCTTTCTTT

v_call: TRBV6-1
d_call: NA
j_call: TRBJ1-1
clone_size: few
cdr3_length: 12
cdr3_aa: CASGEQITEAFF
cdr3_nt: TGTGCCAGCGGAGAACAGATAACTGAAGCTTTCTTT

v_call: TRBV7-2
d_call: TRBD1
j_call: TRBJ2-5
clone_size: NA
cdr3_length: 14
cdr3_aa: CASSQGTGKETQYF
cdr3_nt: TGTGCCAGCAGCCAGGGGACAGGGAAAGAGACCCAGTACTTC

v_call: TRBV27
d_call: NA
j_call: TRBJ1-2
clone_size: NA
cdr3_length: 14
cdr3_aa: CASSPLDDWYGYTF
cdr3_nt: TGTGCCAGCAGCCCTTTAGACGACTGGTATGGCTACACCTTC

v_call: TRBV19
d_call: NA
j_call: TRBJ1-2
clone_size: NA
cdr3_length: 14
cdr3_aa: CASSGPGDNYGYTF
cdr3_nt: TGTGCCAGTAGTGGTCCGGGAGACAACTATGGCTACACCTTC

v_call: TRBV18
d_call: TRBD1
j_call: TRBJ2-5
clone_size: NA
cdr3_length: 14
cdr3_aa: CASSPSRGSETQYF
cdr3_nt: TGTGCCAGCTCACCATCCAGGGGGTCAGAGACCCAGTACTTC

v_call: TRBV6-5
d_call: NA
j_call: TRBJ1-3
clone_size: NA
cdr3_length: 15
cdr3_aa: CASSYSSTSGNTIYF
cdr3_nt: TGTGCCAGCAGTTACTCCTCTACCTCTGGAAACACCATATATTTT

v_call: TRBV5-4
d_call: NA
j_call: TRBJ2-6
clone_size: NA
cdr3_length: 19
cdr3_aa: CASSLDGVQGPSGANVLTF
cdr3_nt: TGTGCCAGCAGCTTGGATGGTGTGCAGGGCCCCTCTGGGGCCAACGTCCTGACTTTC

v_call: TRBV5-5
d_call: NA
j_call: TRBJ1-5
clone_size: NA
cdr3_length: 16
cdr3_aa: CASSPGTDYTSQPQHF
cdr3_nt: TGTGCCAGCAGCCCCGGGACCGATTACACGAGTCAGCCCCAGCATTTT

v_call: TRBV19
d_call: NA
j_call: TRBJ1-2
clone_size: NA
cdr3_length: 15
cdr3_aa: CASTKEGGPGYGYTF
cdr3_nt: TGTGCCAGTACCAAAGAAGGGGGGCCCGGCTATGGCTACACCTTC

v_call: TRBV6-5
d_call: NA
j_call: TRBJ1-3
clone_size: NA
cdr3_length: 15
cdr3_aa: CASSYGGFSGNTIYF
cdr3_nt: TGTGCCAGCAGTTACGGGGGCTTCTCTGGAAACACCATATATTTT

v_call: TRBV9
d_call: NA
j_call: TRBJ2-7
clone_size: NA
cdr3_length: 13
cdr3_aa: CASSVDPGGEQYF
cdr3_nt: TGTGCCAGCAGCGTAGATCCCGGAGGCGAGCAGTACTTC

v_call: TRBV30
d_call: NA
j_call: TRBJ1-3
clone_size: NA
cdr3_length: 15
cdr3_aa: CAWSKNRISGNTIYF
cdr3_nt: TGTGCCTGGAGCAAGAACAGGATCTCTGGAAACACCATATATTTT

v_call: TRBV7-7
d_call: NA
j_call: TRBJ2-7
clone_size: NA
cdr3_length: 13
cdr3_aa: CASAQGWSYEQYF
cdr3_nt: TGTGCTAGCGCCCAGGGGTGGTCCTACGAGCAGTACTTC

v_call: TRBV4-2
d_call: NA
j_call: TRBJ1-3
clone_size: NA
cdr3_length: 17
cdr3_aa: CASSQDLGVSSGNTIYF
cdr3_nt: TGTGCCAGCAGCCAAGATTTAGGGGTCAGCTCTGGAAACACCATATATTTT

v_call: TRBV7-9
d_call: NA
j_call: TRBJ1-5
clone_size: few
cdr3_length: 14
cdr3_aa: CASSLGNSNQPQHF
cdr3_nt: TGTGCCAGCAGCTTGGGAAATAGCAATCAGCCCCAGCATTTT

v_call: TRBV4-1
d_call: NA
j_call: TRBJ2-5
clone_size: NA
cdr3_length: 15
cdr3_aa: CASSAGEGGAETQYF
cdr3_nt: TGCGCCAGCAGCGCAGGGGAAGGGGGGGCTGAGACCCAGTACTTC

v_call: TRBV7-6
d_call: NA
j_call: TRBJ1-1
clone_size: NA
cdr3_length: 13
cdr3_aa: CASSLSPFTEAFF
cdr3_nt: TGTGCCAGCAGCTTATCCCCCTTCACTGAAGCTTTCTTT

v_call: TRBV5-1
d_call: NA
j_call: TRBJ1-2
clone_size: NA
cdr3_length: 17
cdr3_aa: CASSLVVPGVANYGYTF
cdr3_nt: TGCGCCAGCAGCTTGGTGGTCCCGGGGGTGGCTAACTATGGCTACACCTTC

v_call: TRBV7-6
d_call: TRBD2
j_call: TRBJ2-1
clone_size: NA
cdr3_length: 14
cdr3_aa: CASSARTGGNEQFF
cdr3_nt: TGTGCCAGCAGCGCCAGAACGGGGGGCAATGAGCAGTTCTTC

v_call: TRBV19
d_call: NA
j_call: TRBJ1-2
clone_size: NA
cdr3_length: 13
cdr3_aa: CASNPGATGGYTF
cdr3_nt: TGTGCCAGTAACCCGGGGGCCACTGGGGGCTACACCTTC

v_call: TRBV6-5
d_call: NA
j_call: TRBJ1-3
clone_size: NA
cdr3_length: 15
cdr3_aa: CASRRTDVSGNTIYF
cdr3_nt: TGTGCCAGCAGACGAACGGACGTCTCTGGAAACACCATATATTTT

v_call: TRBV9
d_call: TRBD1
j_call: TRBJ2-2
clone_size: NA
cdr3_length: 19
cdr3_aa: CASSAPGQGFSHNTGELFF
cdr3_nt: TGTGCCAGCAGCGCACCGGGACAGGGGTTTTCCCACAACACCGGGGAGCTGTTTTTT